The rows below give T cell receptor beta chains drawn from one sample of a study of T cell responses to AZD1222 COVID-19 vaccine. Method: immunoSEQ multiplex PCR; TCRdb's copy keeps in-frame clones and lacks some. The top ten hold about 7% of the sample, which has 90,000 to 120,000 clones, roughly 90% seen once. Sequenced material: peripheral blood, taken on day 0 of AZD1222 vaccination. These receptor sequences come from an adult in good health. Each CDR3 is given with its conserved first and last residue. A D gene is named only where the DNA matches it firmly.

D: -; length: 13; V: TRBV21-1; J: TRBJ1-5; DNA: TGTGCCAGCAGTGTTGTGGGGTTGCAGCCCCAGCATTTT; CDR3: CASSVVGLQPQHF
D: -; length: 14; V: TRBV19; J: TRBJ1-1; DNA: TGTGCCAGTAGTTTAAGGGTAGAGTACACTGAAGCTTTCTTT; CDR3: CASSLRVEYTEAFF
D: -; length: 16; V: TRBV7-9; J: TRBJ1-1; DNA: TGTGCCAGCAGCTTAGATGGGGGGACGGCCAACACTGAAGCTTTCTTT; CDR3: CASSLDGGTANTEAFF
D: TRBD2; length: 18; V: TRBV3-1/TRBV3-2; J: TRBJ2-5; DNA: TGTGCCAGCAGCCAATTATTGGGGCTAGCGGGAGTGCAAGAGACCCAGTACTTC; CDR3: CASSQLLGLAGVQETQYF
D: -; length: 13; V: TRBV28; J: TRBJ1-5; DNA: TGTGCCAGCAGTCAGAATTGGTTGAAGCCCCAGCATTTT; CDR3: CASSQNWLKPQHF
D: TRBD2; length: 15; V: TRBV6-2/TRBV6-3; J: TRBJ2-7; DNA: TGTGCCAGCAGTTACTCGTCGGGAGGGCCTGAAGAGCAGTACTTC; CDR3: CASSYSSGGPEEQYF
D: -; length: 11; V: TRBV12-3/TRBV12-4; J: TRBJ2-2; DNA: TGTGCCAGCAGCCGCGGGGGGGAGCTGTTTTTT; CDR3: CASSRGGELFF
D: -; length: 14; V: TRBV30; J: TRBJ2-5; DNA: TGTGCCTGGAGTTCAGGGGGGCGCCAAGAGACCCAGTACTTC; CDR3: CAWSSGGRQETQYF
D: -; length: 15; V: TRBV5-1; J: TRBJ1-6; DNA: TGCGCCAGCAGCTCCCAGGACAGATATAATTCACCCCTCCACTTT; CDR3: CASSSQDRYNSPLHF
D: TRBD1; length: 14; V: TRBV5-1; J: TRBJ1-5; DNA: TGCGCCAGCAGCCTACAGGGGAACAATCAGCCCCAGCATTTT; CDR3: CASSLQGNNQPQHF
D: -; length: 14; V: TRBV7-3; J: TRBJ2-7; DNA: TGTGCCAGCAGCTTAACCAGCGGTCCCTACGAGCAGTACTTC; CDR3: CASSLTSGPYEQYF
D: TRBD2; length: 13; V: TRBV2; J: TRBJ2-2; DNA: TGTGCCAGAGGTAGCGGGAGGTTCGGGGAGCTGTTTTTT; CDR3: CARGSGRFGELFF
D: TRBD1; length: 16; V: TRBV10-3; J: TRBJ1-4; DNA: TGTGCCATCAGTGTTGGACAGGGTGGTGCTAATGAAAAACTGTTTTTT; CDR3: CAISVGQGGANEKLFF
D: -; length: 14; V: TRBV11-2; J: TRBJ1-2; DNA: TGTGCCAGCAGCTTAGAAACAGGGAATGCTGGCTACACCTTC; CDR3: CASSLETGNAGYTF
D: -; length: 13; V: TRBV28; J: TRBJ1-2; DNA: TGTGCCAGCTTCAACAGGGATTTCTATGGCTACACCTTC; CDR3: CASFNRDFYGYTF
D: TRBD1; length: 15; V: TRBV4-2; J: TRBJ1-5; DNA: TGTGCCAGCAGCCCGCGACAGGGAGACAATCAGCCCCAGCATTTT; CDR3: CASSPRQGDNQPQHF
D: -; length: 12; V: TRBV3-1/TRBV3-2; J: TRBJ1-1; DNA: TGTGCCAGCAGCCAAACTAACACTGAAGCTTTCTTT; CDR3: CASSQTNTEAFF
D: -; length: 14; V: TRBV7-9; J: TRBJ2-7; DNA: TGTGCCAGTAATACCGGGACGGGGTCCTACGAGCAGTACTTC; CDR3: CASNTGTGSYEQYF
D: -; length: 12; V: TRBV19; J: TRBJ1-2; DNA: TGTGCCAGTAGTAAGGCGGATTATGGCTACACCTTC; CDR3: CASSKADYGYTF
D: -; length: 14; V: TRBV28; J: TRBJ2-1; DNA: TGTGCCAGCAGTATAGCGGTATTATACAATGAGCAGTTCTTC; CDR3: CASSIAVLYNEQFF
D: -; length: 11; V: TRBV20-1; J: TRBJ2-5; DNA: TGCAGTGTTCAGCGGAAAGAGACCCAGTACTTC; CDR3: CSVQRKETQYF
D: TRBD2; length: 16; V: TRBV6-5; J: TRBJ2-7; DNA: TGTGCCAGCAGTTACTCGCTAGCGGGAGGTTATTACGAGCAGTACTTC; CDR3: CASSYSLAGGYYEQYF
D: TRBD2; length: 19; V: TRBV3-1/TRBV3-2; J: TRBJ2-3; DNA: TGTGCCAGCAGCCATTCCGGGACTAGCGGGACGACCGGCACAGATACGCAGTATTTT; CDR3: CASSHSGTSGTTGTDTQYF
D: -; length: 16; V: TRBV25-1; J: TRBJ1-4; DNA: TGTGCCAGCAGTGAATCCGGACAGAAACTTAATGAAAAACTGTTTTTT; CDR3: CASSESGQKLNEKLFF
D: -; length: 16; V: TRBV11-3; J: TRBJ2-7; DNA: TGTGCCAGCAGCCCTAGGACACGGGGAATAGGAGACGAGCAGTACTTC; CDR3: CASSPRTRGIGDEQYF
D: -; length: 16; V: TRBV2; J: TRBJ1-2; DNA: TGTGCCAGCAGTGAGGTTCGTCCAGGGCTTACCGATGGCTACACCTTC; CDR3: CASSEVRPGLTDGYTF
D: TRBD1; length: 16; V: TRBV4-3; J: TRBJ1-6; DNA: TGCGCCAGCAGCCAAGATCGGCAGGGGGCTTATTCACCCCTCCACTTT; CDR3: CASSQDRQGAYSPLHF
D: -; length: 13; V: TRBV7-7; J: TRBJ1-1; DNA: TGTGCCAGCAGTAGACAGAGGGACACTGAAGCTTTCTTT; CDR3: CASSRQRDTEAFF